The 5 T cell receptor beta chains below come from one sample, sequenced in a study of blood T cell repertoires in COVID-19. This table comes from immunoSEQ multiplex PCR, and its TCRdb copy is limited to in-frame clones, with some not included. The repertoire holds some 190,000 clones, with 85% to 90% as singletons. Material: PBMCs or T cells enriched from blood (not recorded which). The receptors here all came from a woman aged 35 to 49 in a cohort exposed to, infected with or recovered from COVID-19 (not recorded which).

V is TRBV11-3 and J is TRBJ1-4; tentatively, D is TRBD1 (5 bases). The CDR3 has 15 residues. Per germline, CDR1 SGHNT and CDR2 YENEEA. V lost 3 bases and J lost 0, with 8 bases in between. CDR3 sequence: CASSFDSATNEKLFF. CDR3 coding DNA: TGTGCCAGCAGCTTCGACAGTGCAACTAATGAAAAACTGTTTTTT.

J is TRBJ1-2 and V is TRBV18; possibly TRBD1 for D (5 bases). Between the trimmed V and J ends, which lost 2 bases and 5 bases, there was a span of 12 bases. The CDR3 consists of 14 residues. The germline V gene encodes CDR1 KGHSH and CDR2 LQKENI. This CDR3 reads CASSPSRVEYGYTF. Written as DNA, the CDR3 is TGTGCCAGCTCACCATCCAGGGTCGAGTATGGCTACACCTTC.

V is TRBV5-1 and J is TRBJ2-1; 9 positions match TRBD2. CDR1 and CDR2 (germline): SGHRS, YFSETQ. The trim removed 4 bases at V and 5 bases at J, leaving 4 bases unmatched. CDR3 length: 14 residues. The DNA of the CDR3 is TGCGCCAGCAGCATCGCTAGCGGGGACAATGAGCAGTTCTTC. The encoded protein is CASSIASGDNEQFF.

V gene TRBV6-5 combines with J gene TRBJ1-1; 8 bases map to TRBD1. CDR1 MNHEY and CDR2 SVGAGI come from the germline V gene. V lost 4 bases to trimming and J lost 11 bases; unmatched junction nucleotides: 12. The CDR3 length is 14 residues. CDR3 protein: CASSSKFRTGRAFF. The CDR3 nucleotides read TGTGCCAGCAGTTCAAAATTCCGGACAGGGCGGGCTTTCTTT.

The chain couples TRBV4-1 to TRBJ2-7, with D possibly being TRBD2 (5 bases). The germline V gene has CDR1 MGHRA and CDR2 YSYEKL. Trimming pared 1 base from V and 0 bases from J, leaving 16 bases between. The CDR3 extends over 17 amino acids. DNA of the CDR3: TGCGCCAGCAGCCAAGTGAGTGCTAGCCCCCTCTCCTACGAGCAGTACTTC. It yields the protein CASSQVSASPLSYEQYF.